This entry describes one TCR beta chain. Its antigen is currently unknown. Sequencing was performed with immunoSEQ multiplex PCR; in TCRdb, only in-frame clones are kept and a portion is missing. The sample has millions of clones, about 92% seen once; the top ten hold about 0.13%. Germline lookup yields CDR1 MGHDK and CDR2 SYGVNS. Trimming left V 1 base short and J 1 base short, with 11 bases between. CDR3 length: 15 amino acids. This specimen comes from a study of shared clonotypes between healthy human individuals. Notes on the study in general: Rarefaction curves obtained for sorted subsets showed sequencing incomplete despite large depth.

All the donors were Caucasian adults who lived in Nashville, Tennessee. This clonotype was sampled from a man aged 18 to 30 in good health. The chain links TRBV25-1 to TRBJ2-7; D might be TRBD1 or TRBD2, each matching 5 bases. Sequenced material: naive CD4+ T cells sorted from blood. Subset given: CD45RA+ positively selected. The DNA of the CDR3 is TGTGCCAGCAGTGAATTAGGGACCGATTCCTACGAGCAGTACTTC. This translates into CASSELGTDSYEQYF.